This entry is about one T cell receptor (beta chain). The antigen this receptor binds is unknown. No clone much larger than this one lies a single base away; base qualities are absent. The collaborating institutions used their own protocols to collect whole blood in K2EDTA tubes. For TCRbeta analysis, collaborators shipped samples in one of three forms: frozen whole blood, isolated PBMCs, or DNA extracted from either of those sample types. These data belong to a study of blood T cell repertoires in COVID-19 (dated by TCRdb to 2018 to 2021). With respect to the entire study: Samples from collaborators originated in the United States, Italy and Spain and spanned both the acute and convalescent phases of COVID-19. The prospective study material was composed of cDNA or gDNA derived from T cells, B-cell-depleted T cells, or PBMCs. Subjects who had been exposed to COVID-19, were actively infected with it, or had recovered from it provided the deeply sampled blood TCRbeta repertoires that made up the dataset. A freely available public database, intended as a resource for researchers studying the immune response to SARS-CoV-2, is where the repertoires were released. Samples came from the ongoing ImmuneRACE study (first 160 participants) plus 1,254 subjects from 6 global collaborators. A de-identified subject ID, COVID-19 status, age in years and sex were almost always included in the sample metadata. HLA class I and class II types, where available, came from metadata supplied by the sample provider rather than from assay-based typing. What the authors observed across the whole study: How much clinical and demographic metadata was included differed by source and by participant, and the metadata was provided uncurated.

Inclusive of the bounding cysteine and phenylalanine, the CDR3 is 17 residues long. Only the CDR3 DNA is retained, 51 bases long and in frame from the first base. From a lookup of the germline V gene (reference sequence), CDR1 and CDR2 are LGHDT and YNNKEL. Unmatched junction bases come to 14, with V trimmed by 3 bases and J by 8 bases. TCRbeta CDR3 regions were amplified from genomic DNA by means of the immunoSEQ Assay, a bias-controlled multiplex PCR. The published analysis was carried out like this. Nucleated cell counts per sample were estimated from amplification of reference gene primers within the assay. To quantify the absolute abundance of each unique TCRbeta CDR3 rearrangement, sequence reads were collapsed and filtered. For each sample, productive Simpson clonality was calculated as the square root of Simpson's diversity index across productive rearrangements. The table comes from immuneACCESS by way of TCRdb, which keeps in-frame sequences with V and J called. Part of the clones is missing from these tables; in studies checked, under half for an unresolved V gene and the rest for unknown reasons. V and J calls and clone size are given by that table; D and trimming were obtained from the DNA. The table for this sample lists hundreds of thousands of clones; 85% to 90% of them were counted only once. The ten largest clones take up almost 4.5% of the sample.

Sequencing input: peripheral blood. This chain joins TRBV3-1 (or the pseudogene TRBV3-2) to TRBJ2-1; 9 bases in between match TRBD1. The sequence came from a man in his fifties with acute or convalescent COVID-19. The CDR3 sequence is CASSHPASGTGNDEQFF. The nucleotide sequence is TGTGCCAGCAGCCACCCCGCCTCCGGGACAGGGAACGATGAGCAGTTCTTC.